The 7 T cell receptor beta chains presented below share a single source sample, sequenced in a study of OX40 agonist ivuxolimab in advanced cancers. Libraries were constructed by the immunoSEQ multiplex PCR assay. Sourced from immuneACCESS, this table was stored by TCRdb with only in-frame sequences that have V and J called. A share of the clones is absent; for the studies checked, an unresolved V gene accounts for under half, and the remainder has no known explanation. Present in this sample are fewer than 85,000 clones, approximately 90% of which were seen just once. Over 9.5% of the sample is held by the ten biggest clonotypes. Source: CD4+ or CD8+ T cells sorted from blood, taken in a trial of the OX40 agonist ivuxolimab. The receptors were gathered from an adult with an advanced solid tumor such as melanoma, head and neck, liver or kidney cancer.

The chain couples TRBV7-9 to TRBJ1-1; tentatively, D is TRBD1 (6 bases). This CDR3 comprises 14 residues. Germline V gene sequence: CDR1 SEHNR, CDR2 FQNEAQ (reference sequence). The V end was cut by 3 bases, the J end by 0 bases, with 8 bases between. The CDR3 reads CASSFQGLNTEAFF. Written as DNA, the CDR3 is TGTGCCAGCAGCTTTCAGGGGTTGAACACTGAAGCTTTCTTT.

V is TRBV28 and J is TRBJ2-7; maybe TRBD2 (6 bases). This CDR3 has 14 residues. Trimming took 6 bases from V and 3 from J, leaving 15 bases between them. Per the germline V gene, CDR1 is MDHEN and CDR2 is SYDVKM. In DNA form, the CDR3 reads TGTGCCAGCAGCTCCACCGGGAGTCGCTACGAGCAGTACTTC. It codes for CASSSTGSRYEQYF.

The chain has TRBV11-2 and TRBJ2-1, with 7 bases fitting TRBD2. Germline trimming cut 5 bases from V and 6 bases from J; bases unmatched to any gene: 4. CDR3 length: 13 residues. Germline V gene data show CDR1 as SGHAT and CDR2 as FQNNGV. The CDR3 DNA reads TGTGCCAGCAGCCCCAGGACTAGCAATGAGCAGTTCTTC. Translating gives CASSPRTSNEQFF.

V usage is TRBV4-1 and J usage is TRBJ2-5; a weak D match, TRBD2 (5 bases). The V end was cut by 0 bases, the J end by 9 bases, with 8 bases between. CDR1 MGHRA and CDR2 YSYEKL come from the germline V gene. There are 12 residues in the CDR3. CDR3 bases: TGCGCCAGCAGCCAAGACGGGGTCGCCCAGTACTTC. The encoded protein is CASSQDGVAQYF.

The chain is built from TRBV19 and TRBJ1-1; the D gene is possibly TRBD1 (5 bases). CDR3 length: 13 amino acids. The germline gives CDR1 LNHDA, CDR2 SQIVND (reference sequence). The V gene lost 6 bases and the J gene lost 3 bases, with 11 bases spanning the gap. For the CDR3, the DNA is TGTGCCAGTAGCCTCGACAGTTACACTGAAGCTTTCTTT. Translating gives CASSLDSYTEAFF.

The chain joins TRBV29-1 to TRBJ1-1, with D unclear. Germline CDR1 and CDR2: SQVTM and ANQGSEA. The CDR3 is 11 residues long. The germline V and J ends were trimmed by 3 bases and 3 bases, with 5 bases remaining between them. The CDR3 DNA reads TGCAGCGTTGACACAGACACTGAAGCTTTCTTT. Amino acids: CSVDTDTEAFF.

V gene TRBV7-2 combines with J gene TRBJ2-5, with 8 bases lining up with TRBD2. The J segment lost 5 bases and the V segment lost 2 bases, leaving 13 bases of the junction unmatched. The CDR3 covers 17 residues. The germline CDR1 and CDR2 sequences are SGHTA and FQGNSA. CDR3 region: CASSLSPGGGHPETQYF. DNA of the CDR3: TGTGCCAGCAGCTTATCGCCGGGGGGGGGCCATCCCGAGACCCAGTACTTC.